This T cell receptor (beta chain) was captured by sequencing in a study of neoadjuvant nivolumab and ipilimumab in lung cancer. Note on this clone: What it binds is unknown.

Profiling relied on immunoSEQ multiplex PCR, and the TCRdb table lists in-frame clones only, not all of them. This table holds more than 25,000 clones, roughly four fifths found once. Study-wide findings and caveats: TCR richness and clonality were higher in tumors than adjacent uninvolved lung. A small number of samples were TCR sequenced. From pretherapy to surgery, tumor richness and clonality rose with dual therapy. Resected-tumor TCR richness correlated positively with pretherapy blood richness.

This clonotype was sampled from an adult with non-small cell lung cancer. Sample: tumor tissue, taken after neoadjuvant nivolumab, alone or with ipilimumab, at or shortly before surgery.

CDR3 bases: TGTGCCAGCAGCTTGAGCAGGGGGCGGGGGAACACTGAAGCTTTCTTT. The encoded protein is CASSLSRGRGNTEAFF. This chain uses TRBV5-4 with TRBJ1-1; 8 bases line up with TRBD1. This CDR3 is built from 16 residues. Germline assignment: CDR1 SGHNT and CDR2 YYREEE (reference sequence). V was clipped by 1 base and J by 1 base; unmatched bases: 6.